This T cell receptor beta chain stems from a study of CD8 T cell repertoires and HIV-1 epitope variants. Study in general: T cells were stimulated with Twenty-five Gag and Nef peptides separately. Controls were a CMV, EBV and flu peptide pool, Ebola AY9 negative control, and no-peptide well. Separate from the cultures, 1M uncultured T cells served as baseline. Broader study findings: The TAALDMSHF plasma variant had no responses, unlike KF9 (about 5 clonotypes) and HW9 (one).

For this clone: Its antigen is undetermined.

From germline, CDR1 is SGHRS and CDR2 YFSETQ. Trimming left V 0 bases short and J 4 bases short, with 19 bases between. The length of the CDR3 is 17 residues. Some clones are missing from TCRdb's copy, which holds only in-frame ones; the method was immunoSEQ multiplex PCR. The table has several thousand clones, approximately 71% seen once. This chain links TRBV5-1 with TRBJ1-1; maybe TRBD1 (6 bases). Input material: cultured CD8+ T cells derived from PBMCs. The TCR was taken from a male donor with HIV. In DNA, the CDR3 is TGCGCCAGCAGCTTGGGGCCCTCTTCAGGGGTCGGCACTGAAGCTTTCTTT. Translating gives CASSLGPSSGVGTEAFF.